This T cell receptor (beta chain) was sequenced in a study of T cells in localized non-small cell lung cancer (dated by TCRdb to 2020 to 2022). At the level of the whole study: T cell repertoires of 236 early-stage NSCLC patients were analyzed, with tumors being compared against uninvolved tumor-adjacent lungs. The cohort consisted of a few hundred treatment-naive NSCLC patients whose localized lung tumors had been resected. NSCLC patients had a mean age of approximately 66 years, and 129 were male and around 99 female. General findings and caveats noted by the study authors: Because the study design was exploratory, TCR variables were selected using unadjusted p-values without false-discovery rate correction. A median of 57 of the top 100 tumor clones turned up in the paired uninvolved adjacent lung, and around 27 of those clones also ranked among the top 100 of that same adjacent lung. Longer overall survival was associated with higher blood T cell density, whereas shorter survival was associated with higher adjacent-lung clonality. Uninvolved tumor-adjacent lung showed the highest T cell clonality, higher than tumor, which suggests more focused antigenic responses in the uninvolved tumor-adjacent lung. Because multi-region sequencing of the tumors was not done, intratumor heterogeneity could not be ruled out.

Looking up the germline V gene yields CDR1 SQVTM and CDR2 ANQGSEA. Cut back by 0 bases and 1 base, the V and J ends lie 7 bases apart. The CDR3 spans 15 residues, from the cysteine through the phenylalanine. CDR3 DNA only is kept here, 45 bases in frame from base 1. TCR beta CDR3 regions were sequenced from DNA using the immunoSEQ Assay. For the original study's pipeline: To compute T cell density, TCR beta template counts were normalized to usable DNA, which was estimated by amplifying housekeeping genes. The preseqR package was used to estimate richness by extrapolating to 400,000 templates for PBMC samples and to 120,000 templates for tissue samples. Clonality was defined by subtracting Pielou's evenness from one. Tissue-enriched TCRs were identified by differential abundance testing using productive amino-acid clonotypes, minimum total count 5 and alpha 0.1. The Jaccard Index and the Morisita Overlap Index were used to quantify repertoire overlap between compartments. GLIPH grouped TCR beta CDR3s together with public tetramer-defined viral CDR3s, and a viral motif had to include at least three viral sequences and show V-gene enrichment. Here the immuneACCESS table is served through TCRdb, limited to in-frame sequences with V and J called. Missing clones are a known gap in these copies; in checked studies unresolved V genes cover under half, and the rest lacks a known reason. The V and J calls and the clone size are those of that table, but D and trimming were determined from the DNA. Within this sample are about 24,000 clones, with about 90% of them counted one time only. The top ten constitute about 5.3% of the sample.

As for this clone: Its antigen is currently not known. It has no much larger one-base neighbor in the sample; base qualities were not kept.

At diagnosis, peripheral blood, uninvolved tumor-adjacent lung and tumor were collected and were preserved as a mix of fresh-frozen and FFPE material. For TCR repertoire profiling, blood samples were analyzed as peripheral blood mononuclear cells. The sample in question was peripheral blood, obtained before any cancer treatment. The receptor chain draws on TRBV29-1 and TRBJ2-6; there is no confident call for the D gene. The receptor was isolated from a male donor at least 60 years old with stage II squamous cell lung carcinoma. The CDR3 protein is CSVEDQNSGANVLTF. The nucleotide sequence is given as TGCAGCGTTGAAGACCAGAATTCTGGGGCCAACGTCCTGACTTTC.